Below are 21 T cell receptor beta chains sequenced from a single sample in a study of long-term antiretroviral therapy in people with HIV. Researchers report immunoSEQ v3.0 was run at survey level. Some clones are missing from TCRdb's copy, which holds only in-frame ones; the method was immunoSEQ multiplex PCR. The table lists approximately 17,000 clones, roughly 80% of them singletons, with roughly 18% in the top ten. The sample in question was unsorted PBMCs, obtained 0.6 years after starting antiretroviral therapy. These receptors came from a woman aged 18-29 years with HIV.

The CDR3 DNA follows: TGCAGTGCTAGGAAGGGCGCTGAAGCTTTCTTT. This translates into CSARKGAEAFF. J is TRBJ1-1 and V is TRBV20-1; unclear D gene. Per the germline V gene, CDR1 is DFQATT and CDR2 is SNEGSKA (reference sequence). The CDR3 is made up of 11 amino acids. The V end was cut by 3 bases, the J end by 6 bases, with 8 bases between.

This clone appeared a single time. V is TRBV19 and J is TRBJ1-1, with TRBD1 matching over 7 bases. Trimming took 4 bases from V and 7 from J; bases not matched to a gene: 9. The V gene's germline CDR1 is LNHDA and CDR2 SQIVND (reference sequence). There are 14 residues in the CDR3. CDR3 coding DNA: TGTGCCAGTAGTACTTTATTACAGGGGATTGAAGCTTTCTTT. Its translation is CASSTLLQGIEAFF.

The chain links TRBV6-1 to TRBJ2-5; D is ambiguous. This CDR3 is 13 amino acids long. Germline V gives CDR1 MNHNS, CDR2 SASEGT. Trimming stripped 5 bases from V and 11 bases from J, with 18 bases between. The CDR3 reads CASSPEIESLQYF. The DNA for the CDR3 is TGTGCCAGCAGTCCAGAGATCGAATCCTTACAGTACTTC.

The chain recombines TRBV28 with TRBJ2-3; weak D call: TRBD2 (6 bases). The CDR3 totals 14 residues. Trimming left V 2 bases short and J 5 bases short, with 11 bases between. Germline loops: CDR1 MDHEN, CDR2 SYDVKM. The CDR3 region is CASSLETGEDTQYF. Written as DNA, the CDR3 is TGTGCCAGCAGTTTAGAAACGGGAGAAGATACGCAGTATTTT.

This rearrangement joins TRBV4-1 to TRBJ2-3; a weak D match, TRBD2 (5 bases). Between the trimmed V and J ends, which lost 4 bases and 5 bases, there was a span of 16 bases. The CDR3 has 15 amino acids. Germline-derived CDR1 and CDR2 are MGHRA and YSYEKL. This CDR3 reads CASSPPGVREDTQYF. The CDR3 bases are TGCGCCAGCAGCCCGCCCGGGGTACGAGAAGATACGCAGTATTTT.

The J gene is TRBJ2-7, the V gene TRBV27; 9 nucleotides line up with TRBD2. This CDR3 has 14 residues. V lost 4 bases to trimming and J lost 5 bases; unmatched junction nucleotides: 6. Germline V gene lookup returns CDR1 MNHEY and CDR2 SMNVEV (reference sequence). The CDR3 protein is CASSSLAGANEQYF. For the CDR3, the DNA is TGTGCCAGCAGTTCTTTAGCGGGAGCAAACGAGCAGTACTTC.

The genes are TRBV28 and TRBJ2-7, with TRBD1 identical over 7 bases. Germline V gene data show CDR1 as MDHEN and CDR2 as SYDVKM. CDR3 length: 14 residues. Germline trimming cut 2 bases from V and 6 bases from J; bases unmatched to any gene: 7. CDR3 nucleotides: TGTGCCAGCAGTTTACTCGGGACAGTTCCCGAGCAGTACTTC. Translation: CASSLLGTVPEQYF.

The chain has TRBV6-6 and TRBJ1-2; no clear D gene. V dropped 7 bases and J dropped 0 bases, with 15 bases sitting between them. CDR3 length: 15 amino acids. Germline V lookup: CDR1 MNHNY, CDR2 SVGAGI (reference sequence). The chain's CDR3 is CASIHGQEANYGYTF. The CDR3 bases are TGTGCCAGCATCCACGGGCAGGAAGCTAACTATGGCTACACCTTC.

This chain links TRBV27 with TRBJ1-1; D is ambiguous. Germline V gene data show CDR1 as MNHEY and CDR2 as SMNVEV (reference sequence). This CDR3 contains 16 residues. The V end lost 4 bases, the J end lost 0 bases, and 15 bases lay between the germline ends. CDR3 protein: CASSYRRRSMNTEAFF. The CDR3 region has the DNA TGTGCCAGCAGTTATCGCCGCCGATCCATGAACACTGAAGCTTTCTTT.

This sequence joins TRBV11-2 and TRBJ2-7; possible D gene TRBD2, 6 bases. Germline V gives CDR1 SGHAT, CDR2 FQNNGV. The CDR3 extends over 14 amino acids. The germline V and J ends were trimmed by 5 bases and 0 bases, with 11 bases remaining between them. The CDR3 reads CASSRGGVSYEQYF. CDR3 DNA sequence: TGTGCCAGCAGCAGGGGAGGAGTCTCCTACGAGCAGTACTTC.

The V and J genes are TRBV19 and TRBJ2-1, with 7 bases that match TRBD1. The CDR3 is 15 amino acids. V lost 4 bases and J lost 5; bases outside the gene matches: 8. Germline V gene lookup returns CDR1 LNHDA and CDR2 SQIVND (reference sequence). CDR3 protein: CASSNRDRFNNEQFF. The CDR3 DNA sequence: TGTGCCAGTAGTAACCGGGACAGATTTAACAATGAGCAGTTCTTC.

The genes are TRBV5-1 and TRBJ2-5; D not resolved. In germline, CDR1 is SGHRS, CDR2 YFSETQ. Deletions cut 1 base from V and 0 bases from J, with 13 bases between. The CDR3 contains 16 residues. As DNA, the CDR3 is TGCGCCAGCAGCTTGATCGGTAGGCAGGACCAAGAGACCCAGTACTTC. Translated: CASSLIGRQDQETQYF.

Here the CDR3 reads CATSRDRGEGTYEQYF. Here the CDR3 DNA reads TGTGCCACCAGCAGAGATAGGGGCGAAGGAACCTACGAGCAGTACTTC. The chain has TRBV15 and TRBJ2-7, with D possibly matching TRBD1 (5 bases). Trimming took 0 bases from V and 2 from J, leaving 14 bases between them. Germline CDR1 and CDR2: LNHNV and YYDKDF (reference sequence). This CDR3 region has 16 residues.

V usage is TRBV5-1 and J usage is TRBJ1-2; TRBD1 might be the D (6 bases). Trimming removed 0 bases from V and 6 bases from J, with 15 bases in between. CDR3 length: 15 amino acids. Germline V lookup: CDR1 SGHRS, CDR2 YFSETQ. The CDR3 here is CASSLEGQRNDGYTF. The DNA of the CDR3 is TGCGCCAGCAGCTTGGAGGGACAAAGAAACGATGGCTACACCTTC. Full variable domain (outside the CDR3, taken from reference TRBV5-1 and TRBJ1-2): KAGVTQTPRYLIKTRGQQVTLSCSPISGHRSVSWYQQTPGQGLQFLFEYFSETQRNKGNFPGRFSGRQFSNSRSEMNVSTLELGDSALYLCASSLEGQRNDGYTFGSGTRLTVV.

The V call is TRBV29-1, the J call TRBJ1-1; tentatively, D is TRBD1 (6 bases). Germline loops: CDR1 SQVTM, CDR2 ANQGSEA. V was clipped by 0 bases and J by 5 bases, with 13 bases between them. The length of the CDR3 is 14 residues. Written as DNA, the CDR3 is TGCAGCGTTGAAGATATGGGGGCAGAGACTGAAGCTTTCTTT. Amino acid sequence: CSVEDMGAETEAFF.

The V and J genes are TRBV4-3 and TRBJ2-1; no definite D call. Between the trimmed V and J ends, which lost 5 bases and 0 bases, there was a span of 11 bases. The CDR3 is 15 amino acids. The germline V gene has CDR1 LGHNA and CDR2 YSLEER. The CDR3 coding sequence is TGCGCCAGCAGCTCGCTCTTGAGCTCCTACAATGAGCAGTTCTTC. Translation: CASSSLLSSYNEQFF.

The chain carries TRBV30 and TRBJ2-1; D gene uncertain. The CDR3 is made up of 11 amino acids. V lost 3 bases, J lost 9 bases, and 9 bases lay in between. Per germline, CDR1 GTSNPN and CDR2 SVGIG (reference sequence). CDR3 region: CAWRLSGEQFF. The CDR3, as DNA: TGTGCCTGGAGGTTGAGTGGTGAGCAGTTCTTC.

The rearrangement uses TRBV6-5 and TRBJ1-2, with 9 bases aligning to TRBD1. CDR3 size: 15 residues. V shed 6 bases and J 6 bases; nucleotides not matched to a gene: 11. CDR1 MNHEY and CDR2 SVGAGI come from the germline V gene. The CDR3 protein is CASSRTGVKGNGYTF. In nucleotides, the CDR3 is TGTGCCAGCAGCAGGACAGGGGTTAAAGGAAATGGCTACACCTTC.

The chain recombines TRBV19 with TRBJ1-1; D is unclear. Trimming removed 5 bases from V and 2 bases from J, with 9 bases in between. Germline CDR1 LNHDA, CDR2 SQIVND (reference sequence). This CDR3 has 13 residues. The CDR3 nucleotides are TGTGCCAGTAGTCTTACCATAAACACTGAAGCTTTCTTT. Its protein product is CASSLTINTEAFF.

The rearrangement uses TRBV7-8 and TRBJ2-7, with 7 bases fitting TRBD1. This CDR3 region has 16 residues. Trimming cost V 2 bases and J 6 bases; bases outside gene matches: 13. Germline CDR1 reads SGHVS; CDR2 reads FQNEAQ. In nucleotides, the CDR3 is TGTGCCAGCAGCTTAACCCAGACAGGGCCCGCCAGCGAGCAGTACTTC. This codes for CASSLTQTGPASEQYF.

In this sample, this clone turned up a few times. J is TRBJ1-2 and V is TRBV19; D possibly corresponds to TRBD1 (6 bases). Germline V gene lookup returns CDR1 LNHDA and CDR2 SQIVND (reference sequence). The CDR3 has 13 residues. The V and J ends lost 10 bases and 4 bases respectively, with 16 bases between them. CDR3 DNA: TGTGCCACCGCCCGGGGGGGCCCCTATGGCTACACCTTC. Its translation is CATARGGPYGYTF. The full variable domain, with the rest looked up from reference TRBV19 and TRBJ1-2, is DGGITQSPKYLFRKEGQNVTLSCEQNLNHDAMYWYRQDPGQGLRLIYYSQIVNDFQKGDIAEGYSVSREKKESFPLTVTSAQKNPTAFYLCATARGGPYGYTFGSGTRLTVV.